Each of the 15 T cell receptor beta chains below was sequenced from the same sample in a study of blood T cell repertoires in COVID-19 (dated by TCRdb to between 2020 and 2021). The library was built by means of the immunoSEQ multiplex PCR assay. TCRdb stores this immuneACCESS table with in-frame sequences only. Part of the clones is absent; in the studies checked, under half of the shortfall reflects unresolved V genes, and no reason is known for the rest. The sample profile shows roughly 220,000 clones; roughly 80% of them were found once. The ten biggest clones cover roughly 1.3% of the sample. The sequencing sample was made of PBMCs or T cells enriched from blood (not recorded which). The source is a woman between 35 and 50 years old with acute COVID-19.

V gene TRBV24-1 combines with J gene TRBJ2-2; 7 nucleotides align to TRBD1. The length of the CDR3 is 18 residues. CDR1 is KGHDR and CDR2 is SFDVKD in the germline V gene. Trimming took 2 bases from V and 0 from J; bases not matched to a gene: 8. The CDR3 spells CATSDSRTGVANTGELFF. Here the CDR3 DNA reads TGTGCCACCAGTGATTCCCGGACAGGCGTCGCGAACACCGGGGAGCTGTTTTTT.

This clone was counted once. V is TRBV9 and J is TRBJ2-1; 16 nucleotides line up with TRBD2. Germline V CDR1 and CDR2: SGDLS, YYNGEE. The CDR3 covers 17 residues. The V gene end was trimmed by 0 bases and the J gene end by 8 bases; junction bases not matched to a gene: 5. CDR3 DNA sequence: TGTGCCAGCAGCGTAGCGGGACTAGCGGGAGGGGGGGATGAGCAGTTCTTC. Encoded protein: CASSVAGLAGGGDEQFF.

This clone was observed a handful of times. The chain has TRBV15 and TRBJ1-1, with D tentatively TRBD1 (5 bases). The CDR3 is 16 residues long. V dropped 3 bases and J dropped 0 bases, with 14 bases sitting between them. Germline loops: CDR1 LNHNV, CDR2 YYDKDF (reference sequence). In DNA, the CDR3 is TGTGCCACCAGCAGGAGCGGGGGTTACATGAACACTGAAGCTTTCTTT. Its protein is CATSRSGGYMNTEAFF.

The gene calls are TRBV7-9 and TRBJ2-1; 7 nucleotides align to TRBD2. J was trimmed by 9 bases and V by 0 bases; bases with no gene match: 11. Germline V gene lookup returns CDR1 SEHNR and CDR2 FQNEAQ (reference sequence). The CDR3 runs 16 residues. The CDR3 DNA is TGTGCCAGCAGCTTAGCCGGGGGGAGGGCCCTAAGTGAGCAGTTCTTC. Its protein product is CASSLAGGRALSEQFF.

The chain combines TRBV2 with TRBJ1-5, with D hard to call. Trimming removed 3 bases from V and 3 bases from J, with 9 bases in between. Germline CDR1 reads SNHLY; CDR2 reads FYNNEI. This CDR3 has 14 amino acids. CDR3 bases: TGTGCCAGCAGTGATTTCGGGAACAATCAGCCCCAGCATTTT. Residues: CASSDFGNNQPQHF.

CDR3 bases: TGTGCCAGCAGTTACTCCCGTGGGAGCTCCTACGAGCAGTACTTC. Its protein product is CASSYSRGSSYEQYF. The rearrangement joins TRBV6-5 to TRBJ2-7; D possibly corresponds to TRBD2 (5 bases). V lost 0 bases to trimming and J lost 0 bases, with 9 bases between them. The germline gives CDR1 MNHEY, CDR2 SVGAGI. This CDR3 has 15 amino acids.

J is TRBJ2-7 and V is TRBV4-1, with D perhaps matching TRBD1 (6 bases). CDR3 length equals 15 residues. Germline-derived CDR1 and CDR2 are MGHRA and YSYEKL. The germline V and J ends were trimmed by 6 bases and 2 bases, with 17 bases remaining between them. The CDR3 loop reads CASRKTGSSAYEQYF. The CDR3 nucleotides read TGCGCCAGCAGGAAAACAGGGTCCTCCGCCTACGAGCAGTACTTC.

The J gene is TRBJ1-2, the V gene TRBV28; unclear D gene. Germline CDR1 is MDHEN and CDR2 is SYDVKM. Trimming removed 6 bases from V and 5 bases from J, with 13 bases in between. The CDR3 contains 13 residues. CDR3: CASRKPAEYGYTF. CDR3 DNA: TGTGCCAGCAGGAAGCCTGCCGAATATGGCTACACCTTC.

The DNA of the CDR3 is TGTGCCAGCAGTGACGGCTGGCAGGGAGGTTCACCCCTCCACTTT. Amino acid sequence: CASSDGWQGGSPLHF. The chain recombines TRBV6-1 with TRBJ1-6, with D perhaps TRBD1 (5 bases). Germline CDR1 MNHNS, CDR2 SASEGT. V lost 3 bases, J lost 9 bases, and 15 bases lay in between. This CDR3 region has 15 residues.

The chain uses TRBV29-1 and TRBJ1-1; D remains unclear. V was cut by 1 base and J by 0 bases, with 3 bases left in between. This CDR3 contains 12 residues. CDR1 and CDR2 from the germline V gene are SQVTM and ANQGSEA. CDR3 loop: CSVEVMNTEAFF. For the CDR3, the DNA is TGCAGCGTTGAAGTCATGAACACTGAAGCTTTCTTT.

The V call is TRBV10-3, the J call TRBJ2-1; 9 nucleotides match TRBD1. Per the germline V gene, CDR1 is ENHRY and CDR2 is SYGVKD. Losses at the gene ends were 6 bases for V and 7 bases for J; bases not matched to a gene: 13. The CDR3 has 16 amino acids. The CDR3 reads CAISAMNRDRVNEQFF. In nucleotides, the CDR3 is TGTGCCATCAGCGCGATGAACCGGGACAGGGTGAATGAGCAGTTCTTC.

This clone was seen more than once but under ten times. V and J are TRBV28 and TRBJ2-5; possible D gene TRBD2, 5 bases. V dropped 6 bases and J dropped 4 bases, with 18 bases sitting between them. Germline CDR1 MDHEN, CDR2 SYDVKM. The CDR3 has 15 amino acids. CDR3 region: CASSSSGAGGETQYF. The CDR3 DNA sequence: TGTGCCAGCAGCTCCTCCGGCGCGGGTGGAGAGACCCAGTACTTC.

The V and J genes are TRBV18 and TRBJ2-1; the D gene is possibly TRBD2 (5 bases). This CDR3 spans 14 amino acids. From germline, CDR1 is KGHSH and CDR2 LQKENI. V lost 4 bases and J lost 8, with 15 bases in between. The CDR3 sequence is CASSQTLAPDEQFF. CDR3 nucleotide sequence: TGTGCCAGCTCACAAACCCTAGCCCCCGATGAGCAGTTCTTC.

This sequence joins TRBV19 and TRBJ1-2; 7 bases are a match to TRBD1. Germline lookup yields CDR1 LNHDA and CDR2 SQIVND (reference sequence). After removal of 3 bases from V and 4 bases from J, the junction contained 5 bases not matched to a gene. The CDR3 runs 14 residues. As DNA, the CDR3 is TGTGCCAGTAGTATGGTTGACAGGGCCTATGGCTACACCTTC. It codes for CASSMVDRAYGYTF.

This sequence joins TRBV20-1 and TRBJ2-5; no definite D call. Looked up from germline, CDR1 is DFQATT and CDR2 is SNEGSKA (reference sequence). V shed 5 bases and J shed 2 bases, with 3 bases lying between them. This CDR3 comprises 10 residues. The CDR3 nucleotides are TGCAGTGCTTCTCAAGAGACCCAGTACTTC. Protein sequence: CSASQETQYF.